This T cell receptor beta chain appears in the sequencing data of a study of shared clonotypes between healthy human individuals. About the study: Each donor's CD4 naive and CD4 memory cells filled three plates apiece, CD8 naive two, and CD8 memory one.

General observations from the study: It was observed that roughly 4.8% of naive CD4 clonotypes were shared across a few donors.

It was around 190 ng DNA, 25,000 to 35,000 T cell genomes, that sorted-subset replicate PCRs used. Here immunoSEQ multiplex PCR was the method, and the copy in TCRdb shows in-frame clones only, minus some. In the table there are tens of thousands of clones, 60% to 80% of which are singletons. Of note for this clone: What it recognizes is unknown.

V was shortened by 6 bases and J by 0 bases, with 8 bases between the two germline ends. There are 13 residues in the CDR3. CDR1 LNHDA and CDR2 SQIVND come from the germline V gene (reference sequence). The material sequenced was memory CD8+ T cells sorted from blood. Specified subset: CD45RO+ cells pooled with CCR7-negative TemRA cells. The chain combines TRBV19 with TRBJ1-1; a weak D match, TRBD1 (5 bases). The TCR was taken from a man aged 25 to 45 in good health. In nucleotides, the CDR3 is TGTGCCAGTAGAGGACACTTGAACACTGAAGCTTTCTTT. This translates into CASRGHLNTEAFF.